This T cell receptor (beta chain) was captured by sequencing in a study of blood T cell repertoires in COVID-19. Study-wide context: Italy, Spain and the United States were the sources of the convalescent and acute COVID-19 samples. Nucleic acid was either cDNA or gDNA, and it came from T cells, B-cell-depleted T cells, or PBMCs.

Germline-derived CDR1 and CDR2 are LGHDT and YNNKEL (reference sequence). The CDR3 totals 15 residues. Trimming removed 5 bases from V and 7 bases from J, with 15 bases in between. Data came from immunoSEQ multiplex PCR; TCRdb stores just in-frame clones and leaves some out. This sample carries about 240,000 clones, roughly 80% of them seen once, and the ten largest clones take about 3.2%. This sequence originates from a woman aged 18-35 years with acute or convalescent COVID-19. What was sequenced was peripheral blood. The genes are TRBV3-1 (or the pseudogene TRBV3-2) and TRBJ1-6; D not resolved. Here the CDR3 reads CASSTTRPANSPLHF. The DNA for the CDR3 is TGTGCCAGCAGCACAACTAGGCCCGCAAATTCACCCCTCCACTTT.